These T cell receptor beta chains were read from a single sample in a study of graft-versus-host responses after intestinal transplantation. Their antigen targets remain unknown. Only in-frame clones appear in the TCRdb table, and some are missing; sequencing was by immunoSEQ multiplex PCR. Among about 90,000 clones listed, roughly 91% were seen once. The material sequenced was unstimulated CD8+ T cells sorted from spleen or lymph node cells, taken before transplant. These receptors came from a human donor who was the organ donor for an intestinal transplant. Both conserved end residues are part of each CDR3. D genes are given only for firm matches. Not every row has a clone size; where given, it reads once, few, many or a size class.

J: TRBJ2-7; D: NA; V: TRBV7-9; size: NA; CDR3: CASSSAPGPTSEQYF; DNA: TGTGCCAGCAGTTCAGCTCCCGGGCCGACTAGCGAGCAGTACTTC
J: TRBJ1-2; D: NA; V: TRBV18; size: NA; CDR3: CASSPTMARVYGYTF; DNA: TGTGCCAGCTCACCTACGATGGCCAGGGTCTATGGCTACACCTTC
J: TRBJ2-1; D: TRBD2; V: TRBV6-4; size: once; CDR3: CASSPLAGTYNEQFF; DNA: TGTGCCAGCAGCCCTCTAGCGGGAACCTACAATGAGCAGTTCTTC
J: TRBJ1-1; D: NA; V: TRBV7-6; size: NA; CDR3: CASSFEGSTGGTEAFF; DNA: TGTGCCAGCAGCTTCGAGGGGTCCACGGGGGGGACTGAAGCTTTCTTT
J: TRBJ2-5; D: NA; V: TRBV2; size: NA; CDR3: CASSEGALETQYF; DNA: TGTGCCAGCAGTGAAGGGGCGCTAGAGACCCAGTACTTC
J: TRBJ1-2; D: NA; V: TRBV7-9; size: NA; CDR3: CASIGQYYGYTF; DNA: TGTGCCAGCATCGGACAGTACTATGGCTACACCTTC
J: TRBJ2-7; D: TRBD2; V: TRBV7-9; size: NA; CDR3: CASSLTTSGHPTYEQYF; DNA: TGTGCCAGCAGCTTAACGACTAGCGGCCATCCAACCTACGAGCAGTACTTC
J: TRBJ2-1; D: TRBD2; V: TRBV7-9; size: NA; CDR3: CASSLSGRAGEQFF; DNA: TGTGCCAGCAGCCTAAGCGGGAGGGCCGGTGAGCAGTTCTTC
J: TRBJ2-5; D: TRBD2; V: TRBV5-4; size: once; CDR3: CASTLYSGRKTQYF; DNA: TGTGCCAGCACCCTTTACAGCGGGAGAAAGACCCAGTACTTC
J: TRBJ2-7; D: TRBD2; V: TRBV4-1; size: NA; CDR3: CASSPEVILAGGIVSEQYF; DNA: TGCGCCAGCAGCCCGGAGGTGATTCTAGCGGGAGGAATAGTCTCCGAGCAGTACTTC